These 12 T cell receptor beta chains share one sample of origin, sequenced in a study of T-cell memory formation after mild COVID-19. TCRdb re-derived calls from the 5' RACE reads in MiXCR, one entry per CDR3 protein. The table lists under 250,000 distinct CDR3 sequences, less than 20% of them singletons, with 2% to 2.5% in the top ten. Specimen: PBMCs or a T cell subset sorted from them (not recorded which). These receptors were taken from an adult woman who had mild COVID-19 (a few samples of this study predate the infection). Cell type and time point are not known.

The chain joins TRBV29-1 to TRBJ2-1; a possible D gene is TRBD1 (5 bases). CDR3 length equals 12 residues. Per germline, CDR1 SQVTM and CDR2 ANQGSEA. The V and J ends lost 7 bases and 5 bases respectively, with 12 bases between them. Written as DNA, the CDR3 is TGCAGCGGGACAACTGGGAACAATGAGCAGTTCTTC. This translates into CSGTTGNNEQFF.

This chain connects TRBV5-1 to TRBJ2-5, with 11 bases fitting TRBD1. The CDR3 extends over 15 amino acids. Germline V gene sequence: CDR1 SGHRS, CDR2 YFSETQ. V lost 4 bases to trimming and J lost 5 bases; unmatched junction nucleotides: 7. CDR3 bases: TGCGCCAGCAGCAGCGGACAGGGGGCGGGTGAGACCCAGTACTTC. Its translation: CASSSGQGAGETQYF. Full variable domain (missing parts from reference TRBV5-1 and TRBJ2-5): KAGVTQTPRYLIKTRGQQVTLSCSPISGHRSVSWYQQTPGQGLQFLFEYFSETQRNKGNFPGRFSGRQFSNSRSEMNVSTLELGDSALYLCASSSGQGAGETQYFGPGTRLLVL.

The chain couples TRBV20-1 to TRBJ2-5; D gene uncertain. Per the germline V gene, CDR1 is DFQATT and CDR2 is SNEGSKA (reference sequence). V was clipped by 4 bases and J by 5 bases, with 11 bases between them. CDR3 size: 12 residues. CDR3 in amino acids: CSATFLGETQYF. CDR3 coding DNA: TGCAGTGCTACGTTCCTGGGGGAGACCCAGTACTTC.

This clonotype was counted a few times. The chain uses TRBV20-1 and TRBJ1-2, with D uncertain. Germline V gene lookup returns CDR1 DFQATT and CDR2 SNEGSKA (reference sequence). The CDR3 is made up of 13 amino acids. The V gene lost 1 base and the J gene lost 4 bases, with 10 bases spanning the gap. The CDR3 DNA reads TGCAGTGCTAGAGGCGGGCCTCTCTATGGCTACACCTTC. As protein: CSARGGPLYGYTF.

This clonotype came up a few times. The rearrangement links TRBV10-3 to TRBJ2-7; D is unclear. V lost 0 bases and J lost 9, with 9 bases in between. The CDR3 contains 12 residues. CDR1 ENHRY and CDR2 SYGVKD come from the germline V gene. The CDR3 DNA reads TGTGCCATCAGTGAGTCAGAGTCTTGGCAGTACTTC. As protein: CAISESESWQYF.

This clonotype came up a few times. This chain joins TRBV5-6 and TRBJ1-2, with TRBD1 matching 12 bases. After removal of 5 bases from V and 2 bases from J, the junction contained 7 bases not matched to a gene. Germline CDR1 SGHDT, CDR2 YYEEEE. The CDR3 sequence is 16 residues long. The DNA of the CDR3 is TGTGCCAGCAGAATGGGACAGGGGGCATTAAACTATGGCTACACCTTC. Its protein is CASRMGQGALNYGYTF.

This clonotype was picked up a small number of times. J is TRBJ2-3 and V is TRBV7-2, with TRBD1 identical over 8 bases. The CDR3 spans 15 residues. Germline values: CDR1 SGHTA, CDR2 FQGNSA. After removal of 0 bases from V and 4 bases from J, the junction contained 3 bases not matched to a gene. CDR3 loop: CASSLAETGADTQYF. The CDR3 DNA is TGTGCCAGCAGCTTAGCCGAGACAGGGGCAGATACGCAGTATTTT.

The table lists this clonotype with a few counts. The genes are TRBV29-1 and TRBJ2-3; 11 bases fit TRBD2. CDR1 SQVTM and CDR2 ANQGSEA come from the germline V gene. The J segment lost 2 bases and the V segment lost 8 bases, leaving 3 bases of the junction unmatched. This CDR3 contains 13 residues. CDR3 loop: CSLSGRATDTQYF. The CDR3 DNA reads as TGCAGCCTTAGCGGGAGGGCCACAGATACGCAGTATTTT.

This rearrangement joins TRBV3-1 to TRBJ2-7, with 14 bases that match TRBD2. Per the germline V gene, CDR1 is LGHDT and CDR2 is YNNKEL (reference sequence). With V trimmed by 6 bases and J by 7 bases, 8 bases remained unmatched. CDR3 length: 15 amino acids. The CDR3 sequence is CASSHQGLAGDEQYF. CDR3 nucleotides: TGTGCCAGCAGTCATCAGGGACTAGCGGGGGATGAGCAGTACTTC.

A few counts support this clonotype. V usage is TRBV5-1 and J usage is TRBJ2-5; 8 positions agree with TRBD1. Germline CDR1 and CDR2: SGHRS and YFSETQ. This CDR3 region has 16 residues. Trimming at V came to 4 bases and at J to 5 bases, leaving 13 bases not matched to a gene. CDR3 sequence (DNA): TGCGCCAGCAGCCCCAATCGACAGGGGAAAGGGGAGACCCAGTACTTC. It specifies CASSPNRQGKGETQYF.

This chain uses TRBV27 with TRBJ1-2, with D hard to call. Per germline, CDR1 MNHEY and CDR2 SMNVEV (reference sequence). The V gene lost 6 bases and the J gene lost 2 bases, with 10 bases spanning the gap. This CDR3 is built from 13 residues. CDR3 region: CASRLRENYGYTF. The CDR3 DNA follows: TGTGCCAGCAGACTGCGGGAAAACTATGGCTACACCTTC.

This clonotype was detected once. The rearrangement uses TRBV24-1 and TRBJ1-1, with D maybe TRBD1 (5 bases). Germline lookup yields CDR1 KGHDR and CDR2 SFDVKD. This CDR3 has 14 residues. Trimming shortened V by 5 bases and J by 5 bases, and 14 bases separated the two germline ends. The CDR3 DNA sequence: TGTGCCACCAGTGCATCAAACAGGTTAACTGAAGCTTTCTTT. The encoded protein is CATSASNRLTEAFF.